This passage covers 6 T cell receptor beta chains from one sample sequenced in a study of shared clonotypes between healthy human individuals. Measured with immunoSEQ multiplex PCR; TCRdb has only the in-frame clones, and not every one. The sample yields about 230,000 clones, over 60% seen once. Sequences were obtained from memory CD4+ T cells sorted from blood. Described subset: CD45RA-negative fraction. The receptors here all came from a man under 40 in good health.

The rearrangement uses TRBV20-1 and TRBJ2-7, with a tentative D call TRBD2 (5 bases). The CDR3 sequence is 11 residues long. The V gene lost 1 base and the J gene lost 5 bases, with 6 bases spanning the gap. CDR1 DFQATT and CDR2 SNEGSKA come from the germline V gene (reference sequence). The CDR3 coding sequence is TGCAGTGCTAGAGTGGGAGACGAGCAGTACTTC. This translates into CSARVGDEQYF.

The CDR3 nucleotides read TGTGCCAGCAGCTTAAGGGAGAAAGATACGCAGTATTTT. This encodes CASSLREKDTQYF. The chain joins TRBV7-3 to TRBJ2-3; tentatively, D is TRBD2 (5 bases). Germline CDR1 and CDR2: SGHTA and FQGTGA. CDR3 length: 13 amino acids. V gave up 1 base and J gave up 5 bases, with 7 bases separating them. Full variable domain (missing parts from reference TRBV7-3 and TRBJ2-3): GAGVSQTPSNKVTEKGKYVELRCDPISGHTALYWYRQSLGQGPEFLIYFQGTGAADDSGLPNDRFFAVRPEGSVSTLKIQRTERGDSAVYLCASSLREKDTQYFGPGTRLTVL.

This chain links TRBV11-2 with TRBJ2-1; D may be TRBD1 (6 bases). From germline, CDR1 is SGHAT and CDR2 FQNNGV. CDR3 length equals 16 residues. The V end lost 5 bases, the J end lost 3 bases, and 17 bases lay between the germline ends. This chain's CDR3 is CASSRLGTKRYNEQFF. CDR3 DNA sequence: TGTGCCAGCAGCCGTCTCGGGACAAAGCGCTACAATGAGCAGTTCTTC.

V gene TRBV19 combines with J gene TRBJ1-2; a possible D gene is TRBD1 (6 bases). Trimming removed 6 bases at V and 0 bases at J, with 11 bases between. Germline CDR1 is LNHDA and CDR2 is SQIVND (reference sequence). This CDR3 has 14 residues. CDR3 DNA sequence: TGTGCCAGTAGACAAAGGACAGCTAACTATGGCTACACCTTC. Translated, it gives CASRQRTANYGYTF.

The V and J genes are TRBV29-1 and TRBJ2-3; unclear D gene. V lost 4 bases and J 1 base, leaving 6 bases between the germline ends. Germline V CDR1 and CDR2: SQVTM, ANQGSEA. There are 12 residues in the CDR3. CDR3 protein: CSVVGGTDTQYF. CDR3 bases: TGCAGCGTTGTCGGAGGCACAGATACGCAGTATTTT.

There are a few counts of this clone. The chain couples TRBV7-8 to TRBJ1-5, with 10 bases that match TRBD1. V lost 0 bases and J lost 6; bases outside the gene matches: 2. CDR1 is SGHVS, CDR2 FQNEAQ, per germline. CDR3 length: 15 residues. The CDR3 protein is CASSLARTGGQPQHF. The DNA of the CDR3 is TGTGCCAGCAGCTTAGCGCGGACAGGGGGTCAGCCCCAGCATTTT.